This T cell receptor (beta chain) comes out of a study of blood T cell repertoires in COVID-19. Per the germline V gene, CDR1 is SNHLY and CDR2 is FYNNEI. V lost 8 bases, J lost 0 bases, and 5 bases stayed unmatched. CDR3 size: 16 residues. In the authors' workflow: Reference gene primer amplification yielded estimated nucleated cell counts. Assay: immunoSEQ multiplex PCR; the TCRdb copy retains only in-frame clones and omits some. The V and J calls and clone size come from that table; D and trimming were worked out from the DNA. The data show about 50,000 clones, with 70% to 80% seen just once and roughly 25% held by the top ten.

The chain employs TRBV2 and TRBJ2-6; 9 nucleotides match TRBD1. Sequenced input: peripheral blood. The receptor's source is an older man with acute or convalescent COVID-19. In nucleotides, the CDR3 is TGTGCCAGCCCAAGGACAGGGGTCTCTGGGGCCAACGTCCTGACTTTC. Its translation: CASPRTGVSGANVLTF.